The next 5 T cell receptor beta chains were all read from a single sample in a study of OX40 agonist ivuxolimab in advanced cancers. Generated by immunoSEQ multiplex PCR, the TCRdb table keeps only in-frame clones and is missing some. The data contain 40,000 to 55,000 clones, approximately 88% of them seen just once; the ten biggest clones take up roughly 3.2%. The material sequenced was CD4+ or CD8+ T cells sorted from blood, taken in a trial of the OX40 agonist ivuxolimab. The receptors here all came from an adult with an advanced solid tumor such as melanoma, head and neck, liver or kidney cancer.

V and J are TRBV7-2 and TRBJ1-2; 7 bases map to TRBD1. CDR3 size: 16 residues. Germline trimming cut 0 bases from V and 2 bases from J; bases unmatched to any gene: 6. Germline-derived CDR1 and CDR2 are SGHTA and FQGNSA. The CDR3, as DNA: TGTGCCAGCAGCTTAGCGGGGCAGGGGGTAAACTATGGCTACACCTTC. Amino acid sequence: CASSLAGQGVNYGYTF.

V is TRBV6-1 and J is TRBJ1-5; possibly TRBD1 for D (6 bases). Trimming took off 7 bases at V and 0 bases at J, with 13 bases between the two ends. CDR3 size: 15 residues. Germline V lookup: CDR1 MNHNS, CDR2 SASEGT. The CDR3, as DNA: TGTGCCAGCATTTGGACAGCCGATAGCAATCAGCCCCAGCATTTT. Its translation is CASIWTADSNQPQHF.

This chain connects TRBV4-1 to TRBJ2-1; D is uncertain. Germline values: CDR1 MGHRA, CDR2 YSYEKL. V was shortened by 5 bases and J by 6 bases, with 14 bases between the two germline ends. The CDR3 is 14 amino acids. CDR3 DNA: TGCGCCAGCAGCGGATCGAGCTATATCAATGAGCAGTTCTTC. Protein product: CASSGSSYINEQFF.

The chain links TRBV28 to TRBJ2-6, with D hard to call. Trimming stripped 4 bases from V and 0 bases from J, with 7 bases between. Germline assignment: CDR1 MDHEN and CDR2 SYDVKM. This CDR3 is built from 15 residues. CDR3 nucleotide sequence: TGTGCCAGCAGTTCGGTAGCCTCTGGGGCCAACGTCCTGACTTTC. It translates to CASSSVASGANVLTF. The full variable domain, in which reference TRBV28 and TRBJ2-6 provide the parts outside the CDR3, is DVKVTQSSRYLVKRTGEKVFLECVQDMDHENMFWYRQDPGLGLRLIYFSYDVKMKEKGDIPEGYSVSREKKERFSLILESASTNQTSMYLCASSSVASGANVLTFGAGSRLTVL.

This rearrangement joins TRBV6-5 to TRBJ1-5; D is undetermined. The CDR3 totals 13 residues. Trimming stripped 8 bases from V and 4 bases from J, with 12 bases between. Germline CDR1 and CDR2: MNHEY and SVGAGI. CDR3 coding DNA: TGTGCCAGCCAAGGTCGGGGTAATCAGCCCCAGCATTTT. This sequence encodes CASQGRGNQPQHF.